Below, 8 T cell receptor beta chains from the same sample are listed, as sequenced in a study of T cell responses to AZD1222 COVID-19 vaccine. Sequencing used immunoSEQ multiplex PCR; TCRdb keeps in-frame clones, though not all of them. Among 200,000 or so clones listed, 85% to 95% were seen once. Sequences were derived from peripheral blood, sampled on day 0 of AZD1222 vaccination. All receptors come from an adult in good health.

This clone has a single count. The chain couples TRBV5-1 to TRBJ1-4; 7 bases map to TRBD1. V lost 2 bases and J lost 8; bases outside the gene matches: 9. The V gene's germline CDR1 is SGHRS and CDR2 YFSETQ. CDR3 length: 15 residues. DNA of the CDR3: TGCGCCAGCAGCTTAGACAGGGTAAGGGGCGAAAAACTGTTTTTT. It specifies CASSLDRVRGEKLFF.

This chain uses TRBV7-2 with TRBJ2-3; D gene uncertain. Between the trimmed V and J ends, which lost 2 bases and 2 bases, there was a span of 8 bases. The V gene's germline CDR1 is SGHTA and CDR2 FQGNSA. The CDR3 is 14 residues long. The CDR3 protein is CASSLNRITDTQYF. The CDR3 DNA reads as TGTGCCAGCAGCTTAAACCGGATCACAGATACGCAGTATTTT.

The rearrangement joins TRBV2 to TRBJ1-5; D is perhaps TRBD1 (6 bases). Trimming took 5 bases from V and 3 from J, leaving 14 bases between them. CDR3 size: 15 residues. Germline values: CDR1 SNHLY, CDR2 FYNNEI. The CDR3 reads CASSHRVDVNQPQHF. Here the CDR3 DNA reads TGTGCCAGCAGTCACAGGGTCGATGTCAATCAGCCCCAGCATTTT.

This chain uses TRBV19 with TRBJ2-3; TRBD2 is a possible D gene (5 bases). Trimming shortened V by 0 bases and J by 2 bases, and 15 bases separated the two germline ends. Germline assignment: CDR1 LNHDA and CDR2 SQIVND (reference sequence). The CDR3 contains 17 residues. The CDR3 coding sequence is TGTGCCAGTAGTATAGATCCAGCGGAAGATTTCACAGATACGCAGTATTTT. Protein sequence: CASSIDPAEDFTDTQYF. Based on the CDR3 plus reference TRBV19 and TRBJ2-3, the full variable domain is DGGITQSPKYLFRKEGQNVTLSCEQNLNHDAMYWYRQDPGQGLRLIYYSQIVNDFQKGDIAEGYSVSREKKESFPLTVTSAQKNPTAFYLCASSIDPAEDFTDTQYFGPGTRLTVL.

This clone appeared once. The V and J genes are TRBV4-3 and TRBJ1-2; 8 bases map to TRBD1. The ends lost 3 bases at V and 8 bases at J; junction bases unmatched: 8. This CDR3 comprises 14 residues. CDR1 and CDR2 (germline): LGHNA, YSLEER. In DNA, the CDR3 is TGCGCCAGCAGCCATTCTCAGGGGGCGGGAGGCTACACCTTC. Amino acids: CASSHSQGAGGYTF.

CDR3 DNA sequence: TGTGCCAGCAGCGCCCCGGGACAGGGGATCTACGAGCAGTACTTC. It translates to CASSAPGQGIYEQYF. The chain has TRBV5-4 and TRBJ2-7; the match to TRBD1 covers 10 bases. Germline loops: CDR1 SGHNT, CDR2 YYREEE (reference sequence). This CDR3 contains 15 residues. V was clipped by 4 bases and J by 3 bases; unmatched bases: 7.

The J gene is TRBJ2-7, the V gene TRBV19; D is undetermined. The V gene lost 8 bases and the J gene lost 6 bases, with 11 bases spanning the gap. Germline CDR1 reads LNHDA; CDR2 reads SQIVND (reference sequence). The CDR3 is 11 amino acids. CDR3 sequence (DNA): TGTGCCAGTCAGTGGGGTGGCGAGCAGTACTTC. Its translation is CASQWGGEQYF.

CDR3 DNA: TGTGCCAGTAGTACACAGGGCCCCTACGAGCAGTACTTC. Translated, it gives CASSTQGPYEQYF. This rearrangement joins TRBV19 to TRBJ2-7; D is perhaps TRBD1 (6 bases). The V end was cut by 4 bases, the J end by 2 bases, with 9 bases between. CDR3 size: 13 residues. Germline CDR1 is LNHDA and CDR2 is SQIVND (reference sequence).